The 23 T cell receptor beta chains below were found in one sample sequenced in a study of blood T cell repertoires in COVID-19. Repertoires were generated with immunoSEQ multiplex PCR, while TCRdb's copy carries only in-frame clones and drops some. Of approximately 190,000 clones listed, roughly 80% are singletons. Sequenced: peripheral blood. Receptors were obtained from a man aged 25-45 years with active or convalescent COVID-19.

This clone was observed a handful of times. The chain couples TRBV7-2 to TRBJ2-1; D perhaps matches TRBD1 (5 bases). The CDR3 length is 13 residues. The germline gives CDR1 SGHTA, CDR2 FQGNSA. The V end was cut by 3 bases, the J end by 10 bases, with 13 bases between. The CDR3 is CASSFLGGQEQFF. In DNA, the CDR3 is TGTGCCAGCAGCTTCCTAGGCGGACAAGAGCAGTTCTTC.

This chain connects TRBV29-1 to TRBJ2-7; a weak D match, TRBD1 (7 bases). The CDR3 consists of 15 residues. V lost 6 bases and J 3 bases, leaving 21 bases between the germline ends. From germline, CDR1 is SQVTM and CDR2 ANQGSEA. CDR3 amino acids: CSVVPTRGANYEQYF. The CDR3 nucleotides are TGCAGCGTCGTCCCTACCAGGGGGGCGAACTACGAGCAGTACTTC.

The J gene is TRBJ2-3, the V gene TRBV7-9; D is uncertain. Per germline, CDR1 SEHNR and CDR2 FQNEAQ (reference sequence). The CDR3 has 13 residues. V lost 2 bases, J lost 5 bases, and 8 bases lay in between. The CDR3 spells CASSLSVIDTQYF. The DNA for the CDR3 is TGTGCCAGCAGCTTAAGCGTAATAGATACGCAGTATTTT. The full variable domain, its missing parts supplied by reference TRBV7-9 and TRBJ2-3, is DTGVSQNPRHKITKRGQNVTFRCDPISEHNRLYWYRQTLGQGPEFLTYFQNEAQLEKSRLLSDRFSAERPKGSFSTLEIQRTEQGDSAMYLCASSLSVIDTQYFGPGTRLTVL.

The chain uses TRBV5-5 and TRBJ2-7; 7 bases are a match to TRBD1. V shed 0 bases and J 3 bases; nucleotides not matched to a gene: 6. Germline lookup yields CDR1 SGHKS and CDR2 YYEKEE (reference sequence). There are 15 residues in the CDR3. The CDR3 region is CASSLGDSEGYEQYF. CDR3 coding DNA: TGTGCCAGCAGCTTGGGGGACAGTGAAGGCTACGAGCAGTACTTC.

The chain couples TRBV18 to TRBJ1-4; TRBD1 aligns across 10 bases. The germline gives CDR1 KGHSH, CDR2 LQKENI. This CDR3 spans 15 amino acids. V shed 0 bases and J 9 bases; nucleotides not matched to a gene: 4. The CDR3 DNA is TGTGCCAGCTCACCACCGGGACAGGGGAGTCAAAAACTGTTTTTT. It is translated as CASSPPGQGSQKLFF.

The V gene is TRBV30, the J gene TRBJ1-4, with TRBD1 matching over 10 bases. Trimming at V came to 6 bases and at J to 10 bases, leaving 8 bases not matched to a gene. Germline CDR1 GTSNPN, CDR2 SVGIG (reference sequence). This CDR3 contains 13 residues. Here the CDR3 DNA reads TGTGCCTGCGCTAGACAGGGGGCGGGAAAACTGTTTTTT. It is translated as CACARQGAGKLFF.

V gene TRBV9 combines with J gene TRBJ1-4, with 7 bases that match TRBD1. This CDR3 contains 13 residues. CDR1 and CDR2 (germline): SGDLS, YYNGEE. J gave up 13 bases and V 4 bases, and 10 bases lay outside the gene matches. In DNA, the CDR3 is TGTGCCAGCAGCACCCGACAGGGAGAGGCACTGTTTTTT. It codes for CASSTRQGEALFF. Full variable domain (remainder filled in from reference TRBV9 and TRBJ1-4): DSGVTQTPKHLITATGQRVTLRCSPRSGDLSVYWYQQSLDQGLQFLIQYYNGEERAKGNILERFSAQQFPDLHSELNLSSLELGDSALYFCASSTRQGEALFFGSGTQLSVL.

In its sample, this clone was seen once. The chain has TRBV19 and TRBJ2-7, with D maybe TRBD1 (6 bases). The germline V gene encodes CDR1 LNHDA and CDR2 SQIVND (reference sequence). The CDR3 consists of 15 residues. The ends were cut back, 2 bases at V and 6 bases at J, with 17 bases in the middle. The DNA of the CDR3 is TGTGCCAGTAGTATAAAGGAGGCAGGGGAAAGCGAGCAGTACTTC. Protein product: CASSIKEAGESEQYF.

V and J are TRBV2 and TRBJ2-4, with 8 bases fitting TRBD2. The germline V gene has CDR1 SNHLY and CDR2 FYNNEI. This CDR3 region has 16 residues. V lost 3 bases, J lost 0 bases, and 4 bases stayed unmatched. CDR3 sequence reads: CASSESAGGAKNIQYF. Here the CDR3 DNA reads TGTGCCAGCAGTGAGTCGGCGGGGGGAGCCAAAAACATTCAGTACTTC.

V is TRBV7-8 and J is TRBJ1-2; D gene unclear. The V end was cut by 1 base, the J end by 2 bases, with 14 bases between. The CDR3 spans 16 residues. CDR1 SGHVS and CDR2 FQNEAQ come from the germline V gene. The CDR3 sequence is CASSLETALQNYGYTF. DNA for the CDR3: TGTGCCAGCAGCTTAGAAACAGCCCTACAAAACTATGGCTACACCTTC.

This clone was seen a few times. V is TRBV25-1 and J is TRBJ2-3, with TRBD1 identical over 7 bases. Germline CDR1 reads MGHDK; CDR2 reads SYGVNS. The CDR3 loop spans 14 amino acids. Trimming removed 8 bases from V and 2 bases from J; junction bases left unmatched: 7. The CDR3 DNA reads TGTGCCAGCGGCGATCAGGGGGTCACAGATACGCAGTATTTT. Its protein is CASGDQGVTDTQYF.

The chain is built from TRBV14 and TRBJ1-3, with 9 bases aligning to TRBD1. The germline gives CDR1 SGHDN, CDR2 FVKESK. J lost 7 bases, V lost 2 bases, and 3 bases had no gene match. CDR3 length equals 14 residues. The CDR3 loop is CASSQFGQGNTIYF. The CDR3 DNA reads as TGTGCCAGCAGCCAATTCGGACAGGGGAACACCATATATTTT.

This clone occurred once. The chain employs TRBV30 and TRBJ1-1, with D possibly TRBD1 on 5 matching bases. With 0 bases removed from V and 8 bases from J, the gap between germline ends came to 19 bases. Germline values: CDR1 GTSNPN, CDR2 SVGIG (reference sequence). The CDR3 length is 15 residues. The CDR3 loop reads CAWSVPGLIGGEAFF. CDR3 DNA sequence: TGTGCCTGGAGTGTACCGGGCCTTATTGGGGGGGAAGCTTTCTTT.

The chain recombines TRBV30 with TRBJ2-7; D not resolved. V lost 1 base to trimming and J lost 3 bases, with 4 bases between them. CDR1 is GTSNPN and CDR2 is SVGIG in the germline V gene (reference sequence). CDR3 length equals 11 residues. The CDR3 here is CAWSASYEQYF. CDR3 sequence (DNA): TGTGCCTGGAGTGCGAGCTACGAGCAGTACTTC.

This chain uses TRBV28 with TRBJ2-7; the D is unclear. CDR3 length equals 14 residues. Germline CDR1 and CDR2: MDHEN and SYDVKM. The germline V and J ends were trimmed by 4 bases and 0 bases, with 10 bases remaining between them. DNA of the CDR3: TGTGCCAGCAGTTCACGACCTAGCTCCTACGAGCAGTACGTC. Protein sequence: CASSSRPSSYEQYV.

The chain links TRBV27 to TRBJ2-2; tentatively, D is TRBD2 (6 bases). Deletions cut 6 bases from V and 6 bases from J, with 20 bases between. The CDR3 runs to 16 residues. The V gene's germline CDR1 is MNHEY and CDR2 SMNVEV (reference sequence). The CDR3, as DNA: TGTGCCAGCAGCTTCCACGGGACTTTTGGCCCCGGGGAGCTGTTTTTT. Encoded protein: CASSFHGTFGPGELFF.

This clone occurred a few times. The V gene is TRBV10-3, the J gene TRBJ2-1, with TRBD1 matching 8 bases. CDR1 is ENHRY, CDR2 SYGVKD, per germline. V shed 0 bases and J 9 bases; nucleotides not matched to a gene: 10. The CDR3 has 16 residues. CDR3 sequence reads: CAISESSDRGVTEQFF. The DNA for the CDR3 is TGTGCCATCAGTGAGTCGTCCGACAGGGGAGTAACTGAGCAGTTCTTC.

V usage is TRBV29-1 and J usage is TRBJ1-1; no clear D gene. Germline CDR1 and CDR2: SQVTM and ANQGSEA. The CDR3 is 12 residues long. V dropped 4 bases and J dropped 4 bases, with 10 bases sitting between them. The CDR3 loop is CSVVAGITEAFF. The CDR3 bases are TGCAGCGTTGTAGCGGGTATCACTGAAGCTTTCTTT.

V gene TRBV9 combines with J gene TRBJ2-2; weak D call: TRBD1 (6 bases). The V end lost 4 bases, the J end lost 6 bases, and 10 bases lay between the germline ends. The CDR3 runs to 13 residues. Germline assignment: CDR1 SGDLS and CDR2 YYNGEE. The CDR3 DNA is TGTGCCAGCAGCCCTCGGACAGCCGGGGAGCTGTTTTTT. As protein: CASSPRTAGELFF.

This chain uses TRBV2 with TRBJ2-2; perhaps TRBD1 as D (6 bases). Deletions cut 0 bases from V and 6 bases from J, with 17 bases between. From germline, CDR1 is SNHLY and CDR2 FYNNEI. The CDR3 sequence is 17 residues long. CDR3 residues: CASSEAHGGLGAGELFF. CDR3 bases: TGTGCCAGCAGTGAAGCCCATGGGGGCCTGGGAGCCGGGGAGCTGTTTTTT.

CDR3 in DNA: TGTGCCAGCAGCCAAGATCGAGGACTAGCCACCGGGGAGCTGTTTTTT. This sequence encodes CASSQDRGLATGELFF. The V and J genes are TRBV4-2 and TRBJ2-2; TRBD2 aligns across 8 bases. Per the germline V gene, CDR1 is LGHNA and CDR2 is YNFKEQ. V dropped 0 bases and J dropped 4; count of bases not matched to a gene: 4. The CDR3 extends over 16 amino acids.

The rearrangement uses TRBV15 and TRBJ1-4; 8 positions agree with TRBD1. Germline trimming cut 0 bases from V and 8 bases from J; bases unmatched to any gene: 2. The CDR3 spans 14 residues. Germline CDR1 is LNHNV and CDR2 is YYDKDF (reference sequence). Here the CDR3 DNA reads TGTGCCACCAGCAGAGACAGGGGGCGGGAAAAACTGTTTTTT. It is translated as CATSRDRGREKLFF.

The V gene is TRBV29-1, the J gene TRBJ1-2; a weak D match, TRBD1 (6 bases). CDR3 size: 12 residues. Trimming cost V 5 bases and J 3 bases, with 10 bases left between them. The germline gives CDR1 SQVTM, CDR2 ANQGSEA. In DNA form, the CDR3 reads TGCAGCGTTCCTGACAGGTACTATGGCTACACCTTC. Protein sequence: CSVPDRYYGYTF.